This is a list of T cell receptor beta chains from one sample in a study of T cell repertoires in cytomegalovirus infection. The antigens these receptors bind are not known. Each CDR3 protein gets one entry after TCRdb re-called the reads with MiXCR. The table includes roughly 730,000 distinct CDR3 sequences, around a third detected once. The source was cultured PBMCs, collected from culture after CMV antigen stimulation. All receptors derive from a human donor in good health (CMV status not recorded). Some clones in this sample may be carry-over from other donors' samples. Both conserved end residues are trimmed from each CDR3. The order of the fields is J gene, V gene, CDR3 protein.

TRBJ1-1	TRBV6-6	ASSSNRGGNTEAF
TRBJ2-3	TRBV29-1	SVAWWGADTQY
TRBJ2-3	TRBV6-5	ASSYFGGSRTEDTQY
TRBJ2-7	TRBV4-1	ASSQESLGTYEQY
TRBJ1-6	TRBV4-3	ASSQVRGGRGSPLH
TRBJ2-7	TRBV7-9	ASSSGKGAQTYEQY
TRBJ2-5	TRBV12-3/TRBV12-4	ASSRDRVRKETQY
TRBJ2-1	TRBV6-2/TRBV6-3	ASSYSTGDSYNEQF
TRBJ1-1	TRBV12-3/TRBV12-4	ASSSLRGDNTEAF
TRBJ2-7	TRBV7-2	ASSSTRGYEQY
TRBJ2-7	TRBV11-2	ASSSDFYEQY
TRBJ2-5	TRBV6-1	ASSTWDAPDQY
TRBJ1-2	TRBV5-1	ASSLDGAGYT
TRBJ2-3	TRBV7-9	VSSLERDPTYDTQY
TRBJ1-6	TRBV10-3	ATQRTGGDSPLH
TRBJ2-1	TRBV4-1	ASSTQSGSSYNEQF
TRBJ1-3	TRBV12-3/TRBV12-4	ASSSGQSGNTIY
TRBJ1-5	TRBV5-5	ASSRGIGDSNQPQH
TRBJ2-7	TRBV10-3	ASGLAGGIYEQY
TRBJ1-1	TRBV5-4	ASSLDRGLGTEAF
TRBJ2-3	TRBV7-2	ASSSQGLSIDTQY
TRBJ2-6	TRBV4-2	ASSQAGTSSGANVLT
TRBJ1-2	TRBV7-2	ASSLWAGPSNYGYT
TRBJ2-3	TRBV5-1	ASSPTLGSQGTDTQY
TRBJ2-2	TRBV5-5	ASSNRGIAGELF
TRBJ1-6	TRBV6-6	ASSNPGHQASPLH
TRBJ1-5	TRBV10-2	ATGQDGDQPQH
TRBJ2-7	TRBV5-4	ASMSDPASYEQY
TRBJ1-5	TRBV12-3/TRBV12-4	ASSPSGSGNQPQH
TRBJ1-5	TRBV6-6	ASTKGFEGNQPQH
TRBJ1-6	TRBV12-3/TRBV12-4	ASSSSRTTNSPLH
TRBJ1-1	TRBV7-2	ASSTDRVGNTEAF
TRBJ1-2	TRBV24-1	ANLGVSSLNYGYT
TRBJ2-2	TRBV19	ASRPASGSITGTGELF
TRBJ2-7	TRBV7-2	ASSLDWGKVYEQY
TRBJ1-2	TRBV7-9	ASSFEEGINGYT
TRBJ2-2	TRBV7-2	ASRTDRGSSGELF
TRBJ1-4	TRBV7-8	ASSSTGFQEKLF
TRBJ1-2	TRBV4-1	ASSRNPGTGGQNYGYT
TRBJ2-1	TRBV7-2	ASSFIGLSGYNEQF
TRBJ1-2	TRBV6-2/TRBV6-3	ASSDPGTGDGYT
TRBJ2-2	TRBV7-9	ASSFDVRGGELF
TRBJ2-1	TRBV12-3/TRBV12-4	ASSGDYGSYNEQF
TRBJ2-3	TRBV5-6	ASSFQRRTDTQY
TRBJ1-5	TRBV27	ASSFQYNQPQH
TRBJ2-1	TRBV6-2/TRBV6-3	ASSYRNYEQF
TRBJ2-6	TRBV5-6	ASSLVGGATGANVLT
TRBJ2-7	TRBV7-9	ASSSQGGAYEQY